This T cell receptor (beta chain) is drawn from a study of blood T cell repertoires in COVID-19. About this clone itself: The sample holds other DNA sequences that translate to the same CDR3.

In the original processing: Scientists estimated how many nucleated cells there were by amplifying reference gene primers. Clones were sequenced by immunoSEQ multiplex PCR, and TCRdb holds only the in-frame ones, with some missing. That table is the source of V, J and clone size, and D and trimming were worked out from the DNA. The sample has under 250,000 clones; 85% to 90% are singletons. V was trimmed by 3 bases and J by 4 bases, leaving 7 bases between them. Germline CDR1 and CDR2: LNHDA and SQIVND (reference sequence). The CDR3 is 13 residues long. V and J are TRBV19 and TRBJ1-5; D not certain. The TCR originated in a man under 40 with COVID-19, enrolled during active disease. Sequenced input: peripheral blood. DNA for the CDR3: TGTGCCAGTAGTATCGGAGGGAATCAGCCCCAGCATTTT. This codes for CASSIGGNQPQHF.